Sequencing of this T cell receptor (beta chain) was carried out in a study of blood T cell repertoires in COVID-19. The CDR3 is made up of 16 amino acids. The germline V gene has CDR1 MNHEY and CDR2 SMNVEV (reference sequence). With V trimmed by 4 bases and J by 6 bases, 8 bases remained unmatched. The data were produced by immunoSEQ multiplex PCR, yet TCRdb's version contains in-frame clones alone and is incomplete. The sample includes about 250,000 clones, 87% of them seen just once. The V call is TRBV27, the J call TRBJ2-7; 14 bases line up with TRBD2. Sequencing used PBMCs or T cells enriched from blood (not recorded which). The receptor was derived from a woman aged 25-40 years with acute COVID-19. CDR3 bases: TGTGCCAGCAGTTCCCCGACTAGCGGGGGGGTCTCCGAGCAGTACTTC. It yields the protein CASSSPTSGGVSEQYF.